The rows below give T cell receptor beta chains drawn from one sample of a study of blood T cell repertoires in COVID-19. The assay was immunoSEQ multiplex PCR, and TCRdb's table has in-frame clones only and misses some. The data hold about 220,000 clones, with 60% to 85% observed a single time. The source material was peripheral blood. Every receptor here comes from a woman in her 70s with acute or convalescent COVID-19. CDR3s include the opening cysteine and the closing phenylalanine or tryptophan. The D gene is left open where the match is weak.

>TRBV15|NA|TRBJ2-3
CATSRDNPDTQYF
TGTGCCACCAGCAGAGATAATCCGGATACGCAGTATTTT
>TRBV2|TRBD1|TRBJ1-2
CASSEDRQGNYGYTF
TGTGCCAGCAGTGAAGATCGACAGGGTAACTATGGCTACACCTTC
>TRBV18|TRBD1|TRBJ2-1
CASSRLQGAYNEQFF
TGTGCCAGCTCACGGTTACAGGGGGCGTACAATGAGCAGTTCTTC
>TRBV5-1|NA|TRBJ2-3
CASSSQGGDTDTQYF
TGCGCCAGCAGCTCCCAGGGCGGGGACACAGATACGCAGTATTTT
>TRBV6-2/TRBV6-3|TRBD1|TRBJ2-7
CASSSGQGPYEQYF
TGTGCCAGCAGTTCGGGACAGGGGCCCTACGAGCAGTACTTC
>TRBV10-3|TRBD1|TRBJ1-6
CAISVGGGYNSPLHF
TGTGCCATCAGTGTAGGGGGCGGGTATAATTCACCCCTCCACTTT
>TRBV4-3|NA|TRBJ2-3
CASSQSGVRDTQYF
TGCGCCAGCAGCCAATCGGGGGTTCGAGATACGCAGTATTTT
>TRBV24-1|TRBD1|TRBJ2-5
CATQPRDRNLTRMVRETQYF
TGTGCCACCCAACCCCGGGACAGAAATTTAACTCGCATGGTCCGGGAGACCCAGTACTTC
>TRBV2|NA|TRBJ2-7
CASRSVPSSYEQYF
TGTGCCAGCAGATCAGTCCCTAGCTCCTACGAGCAGTACTTC
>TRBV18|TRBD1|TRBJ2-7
CASSPPGTGYYEQYF
TGTGCCAGCTCACCCCCCGGGACAGGATACTACGAGCAGTACTTC
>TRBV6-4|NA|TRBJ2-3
CASSDVGAADTQYF
TGTGCCAGCAGTGACGTGGGGGCGGCAGATACGCAGTATTTT
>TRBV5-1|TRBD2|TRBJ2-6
CASTLAGGANVLTF
TGCGCCAGCACCCTAGCGGGTGGGGCCAACGTCCTGACTTTC
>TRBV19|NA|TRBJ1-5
CASPTTGRAGNQPQHF
TGTGCCAGTCCTACCACAGGGAGGGCGGGCAATCAGCCCCAGCATTTT